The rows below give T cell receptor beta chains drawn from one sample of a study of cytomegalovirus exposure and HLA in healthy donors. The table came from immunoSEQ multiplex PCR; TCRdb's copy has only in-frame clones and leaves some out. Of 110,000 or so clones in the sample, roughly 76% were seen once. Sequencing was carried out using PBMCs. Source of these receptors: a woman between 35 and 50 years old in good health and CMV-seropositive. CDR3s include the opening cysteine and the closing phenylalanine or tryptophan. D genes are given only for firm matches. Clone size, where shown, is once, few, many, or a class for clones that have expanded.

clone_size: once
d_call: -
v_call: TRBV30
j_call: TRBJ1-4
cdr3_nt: TGTGCCTGGAACCCGGGAGGGTCTAATGAAAAACTGTTTTTT
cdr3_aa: CAWNPGGSNEKLFF

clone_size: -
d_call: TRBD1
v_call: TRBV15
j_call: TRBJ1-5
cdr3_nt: TGTGCCACTCTGGACAGGGATTATTATAGCAATCAGCCCCAGCATTTT
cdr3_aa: CATLDRDYYSNQPQHF

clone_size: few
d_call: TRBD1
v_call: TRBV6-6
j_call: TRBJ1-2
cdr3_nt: TGTGCCAGCAGCAGACAGGGATCTAACTATGGCTACACCTTC
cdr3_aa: CASSRQGSNYGYTF

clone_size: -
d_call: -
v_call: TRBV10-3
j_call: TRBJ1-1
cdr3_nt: TGTGCCATCAGTGAGCGATCAGGGAGGACTGAAGCTTTCTTT
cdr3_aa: CAISERSGRTEAFF

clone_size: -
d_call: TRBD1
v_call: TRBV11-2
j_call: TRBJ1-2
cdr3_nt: TGTGCCAGCAGCCCAGACAGGGGCGGCGTCATAGGCTACACCTTC
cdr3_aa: CASSPDRGGVIGYTF

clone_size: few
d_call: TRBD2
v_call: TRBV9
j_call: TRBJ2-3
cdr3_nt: TGTGCCAGCAGCCTAGGCCCATCAGCGGGGGGTTGGACGCAGTATTTT
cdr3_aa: CASSLGPSAGGWTQYF

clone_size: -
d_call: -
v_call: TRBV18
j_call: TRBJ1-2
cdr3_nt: TGTGCCAGCTCACCTTCTGGGGGCCAGAGCTATGGCTACACCTTC
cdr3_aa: CASSPSGGQSYGYTF

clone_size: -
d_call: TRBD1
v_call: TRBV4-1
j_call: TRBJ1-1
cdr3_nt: TGCGCCAGCAGCCAAGTTGGACAGGCTAGGAACACTGAAGCTTTCTTT
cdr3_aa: CASSQVGQARNTEAFF

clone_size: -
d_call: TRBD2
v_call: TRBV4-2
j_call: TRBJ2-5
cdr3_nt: TGTGCCAGCAGCTTTAGCGGGGGTGACACCGGGACCCAGTACTTC
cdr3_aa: CASSFSGGDTGTQYF

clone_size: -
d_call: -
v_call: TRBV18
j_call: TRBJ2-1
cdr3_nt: TGTGCCAGCTCACTAACTAGGCGGACTGACTACAATGAGCAGTTCTTC
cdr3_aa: CASSLTRRTDYNEQFF

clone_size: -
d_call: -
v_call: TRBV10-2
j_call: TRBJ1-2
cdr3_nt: TGCGCCAGCAGTGGAGGCTATGGCTACACCTTC
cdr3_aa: CASSGGYGYTF

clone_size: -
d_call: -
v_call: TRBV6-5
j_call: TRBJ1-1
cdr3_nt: TGTGCCAGCAACGGACAGTTGAACACTGAAGCTTTCTTT
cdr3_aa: CASNGQLNTEAFF

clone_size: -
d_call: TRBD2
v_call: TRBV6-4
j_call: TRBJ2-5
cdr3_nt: TGTGCCAGCAGTGTGATAGCGGGGGGTCTGGAGACCCAGTACTTC
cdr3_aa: CASSVIAGGLETQYF

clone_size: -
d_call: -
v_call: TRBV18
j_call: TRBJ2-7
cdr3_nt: TGTGCCAGCTCACCAAGGACAGAGAACGAGCAGTACTTC
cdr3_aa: CASSPRTENEQYF

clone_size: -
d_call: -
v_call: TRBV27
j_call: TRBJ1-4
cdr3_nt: TGTGCCAGCAGTCAGAGGAGGAGTGAAAAACTGTTTTTT
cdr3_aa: CASSQRRSEKLFF

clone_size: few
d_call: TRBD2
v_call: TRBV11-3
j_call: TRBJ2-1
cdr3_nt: TGTGCCAGCAGCACTAAACAGCGGGGGGCAACCTACAATGAGCAGTTCTTC
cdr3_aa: CASSTKQRGATYNEQFF

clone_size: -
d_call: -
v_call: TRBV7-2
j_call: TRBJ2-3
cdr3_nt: TGTGCCAGCAGCTTCGGCGGGGGCCGCGGAAATACGCAGTATTTT
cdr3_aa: CASSFGGGRGNTQYF

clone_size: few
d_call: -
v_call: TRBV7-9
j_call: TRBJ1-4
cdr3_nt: TGTGCCAGCAGCGGACAGCAGGGCCCTAATGAAAAACTGTTTTTT
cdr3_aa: CASSGQQGPNEKLFF

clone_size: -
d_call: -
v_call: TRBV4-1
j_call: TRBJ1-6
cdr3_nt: TGCGCCAGCAGCTCCGGTTCGAGCTCCTATAATTCACCCCTCCACTTT
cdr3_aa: CASSSGSSSYNSPLHF

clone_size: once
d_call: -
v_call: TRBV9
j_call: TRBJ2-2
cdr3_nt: TGTGCCAGCAGCGGCACGGACAGCCCGAACACCGGGGAGCTGTTTTTT
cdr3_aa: CASSGTDSPNTGELFF

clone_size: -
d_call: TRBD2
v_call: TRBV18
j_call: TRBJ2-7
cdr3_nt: TGTGCCAGCTCTACCACGAAGCGGGGGGGTGAGAACTACGAGCAGTACTTC
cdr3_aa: CASSTTKRGGENYEQYF

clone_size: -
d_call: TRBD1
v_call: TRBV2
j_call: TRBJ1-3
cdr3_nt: TGTGCCAGCAGCGCACCAGGGGGACTCGGAAACACCATATATTTT
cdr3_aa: CASSAPGGLGNTIYF

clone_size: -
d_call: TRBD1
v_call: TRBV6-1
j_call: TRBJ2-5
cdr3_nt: TGTGCCAGCAGTCGCGACAGGGTTGCGACCCAGTACTTC
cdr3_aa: CASSRDRVATQYF

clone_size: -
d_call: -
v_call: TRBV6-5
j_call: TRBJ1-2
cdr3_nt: TGTGCCAGCAAGGGGCGGAGCGGCTACACCTTC
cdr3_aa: CASKGRSGYTF

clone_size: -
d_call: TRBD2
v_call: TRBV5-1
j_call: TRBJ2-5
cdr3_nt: TGCGCCAGCAGCCCGGGACTAGCGGGGGGCGCTTTAGTGGAGACCCAGTACTTC
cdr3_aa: CASSPGLAGGALVETQYF

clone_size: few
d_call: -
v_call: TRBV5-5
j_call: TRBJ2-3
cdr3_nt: TGTGCCAGCAGCTTGGGGGGGCACACAGATACGCAGTATTTT
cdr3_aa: CASSLGGHTDTQYF

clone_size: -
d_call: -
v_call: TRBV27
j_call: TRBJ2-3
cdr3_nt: TGTGCCAGCAGTCCCCGGTCGCGGGGTACGCAGTATTTT
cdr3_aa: CASSPRSRGTQYF

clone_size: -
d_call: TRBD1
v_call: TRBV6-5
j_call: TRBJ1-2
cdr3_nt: TGTGCCAGCAGTGGACACTCGGGACAGGGTGGCGGCTACACCTTC
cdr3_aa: CASSGHSGQGGGYTF

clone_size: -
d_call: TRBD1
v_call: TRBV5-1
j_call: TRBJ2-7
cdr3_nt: TGCGCCAGCAGCTCGATGCCGACAGGGTCTCTTTTGGAGCAGTACTTC
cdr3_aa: CASSSMPTGSLLEQYF

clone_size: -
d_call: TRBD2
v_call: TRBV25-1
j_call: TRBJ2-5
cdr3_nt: TGTGCCAGCAGTAGACATAGCGGGGGGCCAAAAGAGACCCAGTACTTC
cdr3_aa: CASSRHSGGPKETQYF

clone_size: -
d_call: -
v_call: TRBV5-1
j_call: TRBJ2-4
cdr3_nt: TGCGCCAGCACCTCAGGAACCTTCGACCACCTAAACATTCAGTACTTC
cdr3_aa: CASTSGTFDHLNIQYF

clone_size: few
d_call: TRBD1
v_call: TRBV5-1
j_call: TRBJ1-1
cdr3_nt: TGCGCCAGTAGACAGGGGTACAGGCGCACTGAAGCTTTCTTT
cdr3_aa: CASRQGYRRTEAFF

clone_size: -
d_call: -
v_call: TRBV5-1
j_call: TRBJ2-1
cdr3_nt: TGCGCCAGCAGCGCGGGACTCAATGAGCAGTTCTTC
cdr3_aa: CASSAGLNEQFF

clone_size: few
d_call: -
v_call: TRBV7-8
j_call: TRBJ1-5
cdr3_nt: TGTGCCAGCAGCCAAGGACGGCTTGGGGGGCAGCCCCAGCATTTT
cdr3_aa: CASSQGRLGGQPQHF

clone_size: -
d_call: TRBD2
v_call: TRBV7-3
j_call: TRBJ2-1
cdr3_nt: TGTGCCAGCACCTCAACTAGCGGGACCTACAATGAGCAGTTCTTC
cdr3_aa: CASTSTSGTYNEQFF

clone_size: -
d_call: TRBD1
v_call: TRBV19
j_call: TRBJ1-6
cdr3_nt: TGTGCCAGTAGTACGGGACAGACTAATTCACCCCTCCACTTT
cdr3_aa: CASSTGQTNSPLHF

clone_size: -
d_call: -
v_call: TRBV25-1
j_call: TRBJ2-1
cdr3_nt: TGTGCCAGCAGTAGGGGGTGGGACACCATCTACAATGAGCAGTTCTTC
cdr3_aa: CASSRGWDTIYNEQFF

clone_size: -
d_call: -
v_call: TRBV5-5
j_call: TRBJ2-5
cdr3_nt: TGTGCCAGCAGAAGGGGCCAAGAGACCCAGTACTTC
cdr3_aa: CASRRGQETQYF

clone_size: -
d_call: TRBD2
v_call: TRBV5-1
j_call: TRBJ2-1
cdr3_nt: TGCGCCAGCAGCCCTGGCTGGACTAGCGTAAATGAGCAGTTCTTC
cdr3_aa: CASSPGWTSVNEQFF

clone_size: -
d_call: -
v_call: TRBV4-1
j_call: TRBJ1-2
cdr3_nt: TGCGCCAGCAGCCAAGACCATCAGGCCTATGGCTACACCTTC
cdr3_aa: CASSQDHQAYGYTF

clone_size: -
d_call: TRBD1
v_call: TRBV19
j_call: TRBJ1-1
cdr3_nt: TGTGCCAGTAACGGGGGACAGGGGGTGAGTGAAGCTTTCTTT
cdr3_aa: CASNGGQGVSEAFF

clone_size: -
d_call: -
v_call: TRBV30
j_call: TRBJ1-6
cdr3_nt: TGTGCCTGGAAGGACAGAAATTCACCCCTCCACTTT
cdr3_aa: CAWKDRNSPLHF

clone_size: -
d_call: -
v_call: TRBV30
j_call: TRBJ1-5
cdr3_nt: TGTGCCTGGTCTCGGGTCAATCAGCCCCAGCATTTT
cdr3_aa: CAWSRVNQPQHF

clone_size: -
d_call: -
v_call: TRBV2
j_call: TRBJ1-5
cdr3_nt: TGTGCCAGCACCCCGGGATACAATCAGCCCCAGCATTTT
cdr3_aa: CASTPGYNQPQHF

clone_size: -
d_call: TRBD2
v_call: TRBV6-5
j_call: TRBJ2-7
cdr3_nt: TGTGCCAGCAGGGCGGGAGGACAGCAAACCTACGAGCAGTACTTC
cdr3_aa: CASRAGGQQTYEQYF